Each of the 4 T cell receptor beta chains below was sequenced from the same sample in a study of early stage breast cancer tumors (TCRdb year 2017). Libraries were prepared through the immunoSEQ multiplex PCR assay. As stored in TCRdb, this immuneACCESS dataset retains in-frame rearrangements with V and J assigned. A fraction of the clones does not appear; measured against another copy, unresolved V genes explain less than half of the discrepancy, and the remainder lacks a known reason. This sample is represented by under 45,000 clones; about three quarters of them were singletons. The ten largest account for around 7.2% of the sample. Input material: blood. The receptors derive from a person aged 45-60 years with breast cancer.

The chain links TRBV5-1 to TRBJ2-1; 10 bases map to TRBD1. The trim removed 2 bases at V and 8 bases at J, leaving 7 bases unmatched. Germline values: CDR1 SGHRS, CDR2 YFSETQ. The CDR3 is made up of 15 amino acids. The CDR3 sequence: CASSFRQGANYEQFF. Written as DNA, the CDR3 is TGCGCCAGCAGCTTCCGACAGGGGGCTAACTATGAGCAGTTCTTC.

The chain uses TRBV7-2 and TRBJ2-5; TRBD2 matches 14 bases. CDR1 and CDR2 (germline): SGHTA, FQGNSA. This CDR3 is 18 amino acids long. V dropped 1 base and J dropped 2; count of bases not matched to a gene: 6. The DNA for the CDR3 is TGTGCCAGCAGCTTAGGTATAGGACTAGCGGGGGGACAAGAGACCCAGTACTTC. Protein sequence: CASSLGIGLAGGQETQYF.

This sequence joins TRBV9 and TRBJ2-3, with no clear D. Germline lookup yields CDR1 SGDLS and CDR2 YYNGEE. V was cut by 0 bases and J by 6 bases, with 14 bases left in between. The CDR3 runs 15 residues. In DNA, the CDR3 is TGTGCCAGCAGCGTAGGGCCCCCATTCACGGATACGCAGTATTTT. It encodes CASSVGPPFTDTQYF.

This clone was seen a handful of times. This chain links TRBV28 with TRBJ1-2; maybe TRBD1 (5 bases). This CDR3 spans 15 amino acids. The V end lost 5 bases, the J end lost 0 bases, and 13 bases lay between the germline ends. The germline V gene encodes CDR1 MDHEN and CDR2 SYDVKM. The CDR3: CASSQHRYTNYGYTF. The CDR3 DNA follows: TGTGCCAGCAGTCAACACAGGTACACTAACTATGGCTACACCTTC.